The clone carrying this T cell receptor (beta chain) turned up a few times. Its target is not known. At the survey level, the v3.0 immunoSEQ assay was run. TCRdb's copy holds only in-frame clones and misses some; the assay was immunoSEQ multiplex PCR. The sample comprises about 29,000 clones, roughly 93% of which are singletons, and 10% rests with the top ten. The entry originates in a study of long-term antiretroviral therapy in people with HIV. Study conclusions and caveats: Information on adherence to ART, viral resistance or therapy changes was unavailable. The repertoire was dominated at all time points by clones expanded before ART.

At least one PBMC sample before ART and at least two after were required. Among participants with HIV, every one received treatment in the United States. With 4 bases removed from V and 4 bases from J, the gap between germline ends came to 16 bases. Germline V CDR1 and CDR2: SGHNT, YENEEA. The CDR3 length is 16 residues. The rearrangement links TRBV11-3 to TRBJ2-2; the D gene is possibly TRBD1 (5 bases). This receptor was obtained from a man between 35 and 55 years old with HIV. The material was unsorted PBMCs, obtained 6.2 years after starting antiretroviral therapy. Written as DNA, the CDR3 is TGTGCCAGCAGCTCCAGTTCCTGGGGCGGCACCGGGGAGCTGTTTTTT. This sequence encodes CASSSSSWGGTGELFF.